This T cell receptor beta chain was captured by sequencing in a study of CD8 T cells in ankylosing spondylitis. In this sample, this clonotype turned up many times. There are 11 residues in the CDR3. V was cut by 3 bases and J by 9 bases, with 6 bases left in between. Making the TCR beta libraries involved quantitative 5'-RACE with molecular barcodes. MiXCR was run by TCRdb on the 5' RACE reads, yielding one entry per CDR3 protein. The sample holds 190,000 or so distinct CDR3 sequences; about 13% are singletons and the top ten take 15% to 20%. The sequence was collected from a male donor with ankylosing spondylitis or in good health (not recorded which). J is TRBJ2-1 and V is TRBV12-3 or TRBV12-4; D remains ambiguous. The sample was blood, either unsorted or a sorted T cell fraction (not recorded which). CDR3 DNA sequence: TGTGCCAGCAGTTTTAAGAGTGAGCAGTTCTTC. As protein: CASSFKSEQFF.